This is a list of T cell receptor beta chains from one sample in a study of blood T cells in healthy people across ages. TCRdb fed the 5' RACE reads into MiXCR, producing one record per CDR3 protein. The data hold around 690,000 distinct CDR3 sequences, with around 54% observed a single time. What was sequenced was blood. The receptors derive from a man aged 55 to 70 in good health. Both conserved end residues are trimmed from each CDR3. The order of the fields is V gene, J gene, CDR3 length, CDR3 protein.

V: TRBV5-6; J: TRBJ1-4; length: 14; CDR3: ASSLNPTALNEKLF
V: TRBV20-1; J: TRBJ2-1; length: 13; CDR3: SARAPSGGYNEQF
V: TRBV11-3; J: TRBJ2-5; length: 15; CDR3: ASSPGSVSGGQETQY
V: TRBV12-3/TRBV12-4; J: TRBJ2-1; length: 11; CDR3: ASRHINYNEQF
V: TRBV29-1; J: TRBJ1-1; length: 10; CDR3: SALQSNTEAF
V: TRBV5-1; J: TRBJ2-5; length: 14; CDR3: ASSLERQSPGETQY
V: TRBV25-1; J: TRBJ2-7; length: 12; CDR3: ASSRTGGSYEQY
V: TRBV20-1; J: TRBJ1-1; length: 14; CDR3: SAPPHGGSVPTEAF
V: TRBV9; J: TRBJ2-3; length: 12; CDR3: ASSVVSDTDTQY
V: TRBV20-1; J: TRBJ2-3; length: 9; CDR3: SARGPDTQY
V: TRBV5-1; J: TRBJ2-1; length: 13; CDR3: ASSLRQSEYNEQF
V: TRBV4-1; J: TRBJ2-3; length: 13; CDR3: ASSQEPSRTDTQY
V: TRBV5-1; J: TRBJ2-1; length: 15; CDR3: ASSLAIGRGAYNEQF
V: TRBV9; J: TRBJ1-6; length: 14; CDR3: ASSVDQHSYNSPLH
V: TRBV27; J: TRBJ1-1; length: 10; CDR3: ASSRTGSTAF
V: TRBV10-3; J: TRBJ1-2; length: 12; CDR3: AISESTGGTGYT
V: TRBV7-8; J: TRBJ2-7; length: 13; CDR3: ASSLVGTSSYEQY